This TCR beta chain was identified during a study of metastatic and nonmetastatic thyroid tumors. Study-wide context: Blood and tumor or nodule tissue repertoires from malignant and benign thyroid patients were compared. Findings and limits, study-wide: When malignant thyroid tumors were compared with benign nodules, TCR beta diversity was reportedly significantly higher in the malignant tumors. This held in both blood and tumor samples.

Original processing methods: It was from CDR3 differences across clinicopathological groups that a distant-metastasis classifier for papillary thyroid cancer was built. TCRdb re-analyzed the PCR reads through MiXCR. TCRdb's processing, not the authors', yielded these V and J calls. The sample contains approximately 74,000 clones, approximately 15% of which appear only once. Each patient went into thyroid surgery without having received any treatment. This clone came up many times. Its antigen is unidentified. An end of the junction does not agree with germline; a read error may underlie this. CDR1 is WNHNN, CDR2 SYGVQD, per germline (reference sequence). The CDR3 is 14 amino acids.

The sequenced sample was blood. The chain recombines TRBV10-1 with TRBJ2-2; 7 bases align to TRBD1. The sequence came from a male donor with papillary thyroid cancer or a benign thyroid nodule (not recorded which). Some clones in this sample may be carry-over from other donors' samples. CDR3 loop: CAGSAGTESGELFF. The CDR3 DNA sequence: TGCGCCGGCAGTGCCGGGACAGAATCCGGGGAGCTGTTTTTT.